The rows below give T cell receptor beta chains drawn from one sample of a study of blood T cell repertoires in COVID-19. TCRdb's copy holds only in-frame clones and misses some; the assay was immunoSEQ multiplex PCR. Of over 250,000 clones in the sample, about 85% are singletons; the top ten hold about 4.1%. Sequenced: peripheral blood. The receptor source for this set is a man in his sixties who had recovered from COVID-19. The CDR3 runs from the conserved cysteine through the conserved F or W. Fields, in order: V gene, D gene, J gene, clone size, CDR3 DNA, CDR3 protein. D genes are given only for firm matches. Part of the rows lack a size; the others show once, few, many or a class for expanded clones.

TRBV30	NA	TRBJ2-7	NA	TGTGCCTCGAAGAGCTCCTACGAGCAGTACTTC	CASKSSYEQYF
TRBV7-3	NA	TRBJ1-1	NA	TGTGCCAGCAGCTTAGGGGGAGGGGACACTGAAGCTTTCTTT	CASSLGGGDTEAFF
TRBV18	TRBD1	TRBJ1-2	NA	TGTGCCAGCTCAGCCGGGACAGGGACGTTCTACACCTTC	CASSAGTGTFYTF
TRBV5-1	NA	TRBJ2-6	NA	TGCGCCAGCAGCCCCCTTCCAGGGGACTCTGGGGCCAACGTCCTGACTTTC	CASSPLPGDSGANVLTF
TRBV9	NA	TRBJ2-3	once	TGTGCCAGCAGCGTAGGCGGACTAGATACGCAGTATTTT	CASSVGGLDTQYF
TRBV18	TRBD2	TRBJ2-5	NA	TGTGCCAGCTCACCACGCGGGGGGGCCCGGGAGACCCAGTACTTC	CASSPRGGARETQYF
TRBV3-1/TRBV3-2	NA	TRBJ1-2	NA	TGTGCCAGCAGTCTTTCGCAGGGGCATGGCTACACCTTC	CASSLSQGHGYTF
TRBV12-3/TRBV12-4	NA	TRBJ1-1	NA	TGTGCCAGCAGCCACCCACGGACAGAAGCTTTCTTT	CASSHPRTEAFF
TRBV12-3/TRBV12-4	NA	TRBJ1-1	few	TGTGCCAGCAGTTTCTCCACTGAAGCTTTCTTT	CASSFSTEAFF
TRBV5-1	NA	TRBJ2-1	NA	TGCGCCAGCGTCGTCGGGGTGAGCTCCTACAATGAGCAGTTCTTC	CASVVGVSSYNEQFF